This T cell receptor (beta chain) was captured by sequencing in a study of blood T cell repertoires in COVID-19. Study as a whole: COVID-19 samples from acute and convalescent phases originated in the United States, Italy and Spain. T cells, B-cell-depleted T cells, or PBMCs provided the cDNA or gDNA that served as material.

V was shortened by 5 bases and J by 3 bases, with 11 bases between the two germline ends. The CDR3 is 13 amino acids. Germline V lookup: CDR1 SGHTA, CDR2 FQGNSA. Source study methods: Quantification of nucleated cells was approximated via reference gene primer amplification. Libraries were prepared by immunoSEQ multiplex PCR; TCRdb keeps only in-frame clonotypes and omits some of them. From that table come the V and J calls and clone size; the DNA was used to work out D and trimming. The top ten clones hold over 9% of a sample with 55,000 to 65,000 clones, roughly 87% of them seen once. This clone was observed a few times.

J is TRBJ2-7 and V is TRBV7-2, with no clear D. This sequence originates from a human donor with acute or convalescent COVID-19. The donor label of this sample is uncertain. The specimen sequenced was peripheral blood. CDR3 loop: CASSGQESYEQYF. CDR3 bases: TGTGCCAGCAGCGGTCAGGAAAGCTACGAGCAGTACTTC.